Below, 32 T cell receptor beta chains from the same sample are listed, as sequenced in a study of vaccination effects on CD4 cells after COVID-19 (dated by TCRdb to between 2021 and 2022). Library preparation was by the immunoSEQ multiplex PCR assay. TCRdb obtained this table from immuneACCESS and retained in-frame rearrangements with V and J assigned. These tables miss some clones; where compared with another copy, unresolved V genes account for less than half of the shortfall, and the remainder is unexplained. Recorded for this sample are approximately 47,000 clones; about 70% of them occurred a single time. The ten largest account for about 10% of the sample. Which antigens these TCRs recognize remains unknown. After around eleven days of culture, CD4+ T cells were isolated with the EasySep CD4+ T cell isolation kit. The source material was CD4+ T cells from PBMCs cultured without peptide, sampled before COVID-19 vaccination. The receptors were sampled from a human donor who had a prior SARS-CoV-2 infection.

The rearrangement links TRBV7-9 to TRBJ2-5; D gene unclear. V dropped 7 bases and J dropped 4 bases, with 13 bases sitting between them. Germline CDR1 is SEHNR and CDR2 is FQNEAQ (reference sequence). The CDR3 length is 13 residues. Written as DNA, the CDR3 is TGTGCCAGCACCCCTACGGCAGCAGAGACCCAGTACTTC. This sequence encodes CASTPTAAETQYF.

There are a few counts of this clone. J is TRBJ2-1 and V is TRBV12-3 or TRBV12-4; D is perhaps TRBD2 (6 bases). The CDR3 is made up of 13 amino acids. Trimming stripped 0 bases from V and 6 bases from J, with 6 bases between. DNA for the CDR3: TGTGCCAGCAGTTTAGCGACTAGCAATGAGCAGTTCTTC. It is translated as CASSLATSNEQFF.

This clone was counted a few times. The rearrangement joins TRBV4-2 to TRBJ2-1, with 7 bases aligning to TRBD1. After removal of 8 bases from V and 5 bases from J, the junction contained 15 bases not matched to a gene. Per the germline V gene, CDR1 is LGHNA and CDR2 is YNFKEQ. The CDR3 has 16 amino acids. CDR3: CASASSPGGGDNEQFF. The CDR3, as DNA: TGTGCCAGCGCATCCTCACCAGGGGGTGGTGACAATGAGCAGTTCTTC.

V gene TRBV29-1 combines with J gene TRBJ1-1; 8 nucleotides match TRBD1. The CDR3 is 13 amino acids. V lost 7 bases and J lost 6; bases outside the gene matches: 10. The germline gives CDR1 SQVTM, CDR2 ANQGSEA. The CDR3 DNA sequence: TGCAGCGCGGCGCAGGGGGCGTTCGCTGAAGCTTTCTTT. The encoded protein is CSAAQGAFAEAFF.

The CDR3 DNA reads TGCGCCAGCAGCCAAGCCCTAGGGGCCGCCACAGATACGCAGTATTTT. Translated: CASSQALGAATDTQYF. J is TRBJ2-3 and V is TRBV4-3; tentatively, D is TRBD1 (5 bases). CDR1 is LGHNA, CDR2 YSLEER, per germline. This CDR3 comprises 16 residues. V was pared by 1 base and J by 2 bases, with 13 bases between.

The chain recombines TRBV4-1 with TRBJ2-1; 10 bases fit TRBD2. Per germline, CDR1 MGHRA and CDR2 YSYEKL. The CDR3 consists of 16 residues. Losses at the gene ends were 0 bases for V and 7 bases for J; bases not matched to a gene: 6. The CDR3 region is CASSQDKREGWNEQFF. The CDR3, as DNA: TGCGCCAGCAGCCAAGATAAGCGGGAGGGGTGGAATGAGCAGTTCTTC.

The chain couples TRBV5-4 to TRBJ2-3, with TRBD2 identical over 13 bases. With V trimmed by 4 bases and J by 2 bases, 4 bases remained unmatched. The CDR3 extends over 16 amino acids. Germline assignment: CDR1 SGHNT and CDR2 YYREEE (reference sequence). In DNA, the CDR3 is TGTGCCAGCAGCGCGGGACTAGCGGGGATCACAGATACGCAGTATTTT. Translating gives CASSAGLAGITDTQYF.

This clone was seen more than once but under ten times. J is TRBJ2-2 and V is TRBV6-6; D not resolved. CDR1 and CDR2 (germline): MNHNY, SVGAGI (reference sequence). CDR3 length equals 13 residues. Trimming took off 6 bases at V and 0 bases at J, with 5 bases between the two ends. The CDR3 region has the DNA TGTGCCAGCAGGATTTCGAACACCGGGGAGCTGTTTTTT. Encoded protein: CASRISNTGELFF.

The chain recombines TRBV3-1 (or the pseudogene TRBV3-2) with TRBJ1-1; a weak D match, TRBD1 (5 bases). CDR3 length: 14 amino acids. Germline CDR1 LGHDT, CDR2 YNNKEL (reference sequence). V shed 4 bases and J shed 8 bases, with 17 bases lying between them. The chain's CDR3 is CASSPPLKTDEAFF. In DNA form, the CDR3 reads TGTGCCAGCAGCCCCCCTCTCAAGACAGACGAAGCTTTCTTT.

The chain carries TRBV4-3 and TRBJ2-1; 10 bases align to TRBD2. The V gene's germline CDR1 is LGHNA and CDR2 YSLEER. There are 17 residues in the CDR3. V lost 1 base to trimming and J lost 7 bases; unmatched junction nucleotides: 10. The CDR3 loop reads CASSQAPPSGSWNEQFF. The CDR3 coding sequence is TGCGCCAGCAGCCAAGCGCCCCCTAGCGGGAGTTGGAATGAGCAGTTCTTC.

The chain is built from TRBV5-1 and TRBJ2-7, with 11 bases matching TRBD1. CDR1 is SGHRS and CDR2 is YFSETQ in the germline V gene. The CDR3 is 14 residues long. V was clipped by 2 bases and J by 4 bases; unmatched bases: 2. The CDR3 spells CASSLGQGAYEQYF. The CDR3 bases are TGCGCCAGCAGCTTAGGACAGGGGGCTTACGAGCAGTACTTC.

This clone appeared a few times. V and J are TRBV5-1 and TRBJ2-7; D is unresolved. Germline V lookup: CDR1 SGHRS, CDR2 YFSETQ. The V end was cut by 1 base, the J end by 2 bases, with 10 bases between. The CDR3 totals 14 residues. The CDR3 DNA sequence: TGCGCCAGCAGCTTGTTGGGCGAGCCCTACGAGCAGTACTTC. This gives the protein CASSLLGEPYEQYF.

The rearrangement links TRBV4-1 to TRBJ2-2; 9 positions agree with TRBD2. V lost 3 bases to trimming and J lost 2 bases; unmatched junction nucleotides: 4. CDR1 is MGHRA, CDR2 YSYEKL, per germline. The CDR3 loop spans 16 amino acids. The CDR3 here is CASSQGSGGNTGELFF. The CDR3 DNA sequence: TGCGCCAGCAGCCAGGGTAGCGGGGGAAACACCGGGGAGCTGTTTTTT.

In this sample, this clone turned up a few times. This sequence joins TRBV6-2 or TRBV6-3 and TRBJ1-2; 8 bases are shared with TRBD1. In germline, CDR1 is MNHEY, CDR2 SVGEGT. CDR3 length: 15 amino acids. V gave up 5 bases and J gave up 0 bases; unmatched junction bases: 5. CDR3 sequence: CASSIWTGSNYGYTF. Written as DNA, the CDR3 is TGTGCCAGCAGTATCTGGACAGGGTCTAACTATGGCTACACCTTC.

The rearrangement joins TRBV7-2 to TRBJ1-6; D is uncertain. Trimming left V 0 bases short and J 12 bases short, with 6 bases between. Germline CDR1 reads SGHTA; CDR2 reads FQGNSA. CDR3 size: 12 residues. The CDR3 spells CASSLAVGPLHF. The CDR3 DNA follows: TGTGCCAGCAGCTTAGCAGTCGGACCCCTCCACTTT. Looking up the rest from reference TRBV7-2 and TRBJ1-6 gives the full variable domain: GAGVSQSPSNKVTEKGKDVELRCDPISGHTALYWYRQSLGQGLEFLIYFQGNSAPDKSGLPSDRFSAERTGGSVSTLTIQRTQQEDSAVYLCASSLAVGPLHFGNGTRLTVT.

This clone has just a few counts. The V and J genes are TRBV6-1 and TRBJ1-5, with D perhaps matching TRBD1 (6 bases). CDR1 is MNHNS, CDR2 SASEGT, per germline. Trimming left V 4 bases short and J 0 bases short, with 13 bases between. This CDR3 region has 16 residues. The CDR3 loop reads CASSATGFHSNQPQHF. Here the CDR3 DNA reads TGTGCCAGCAGTGCCACAGGGTTTCATAGCAATCAGCCCCAGCATTTT.

J is TRBJ2-6 and V is TRBV18, with D perhaps TRBD1 (6 bases). This CDR3 has 18 amino acids. CDR1 is KGHSH, CDR2 LQKENI, per germline. With 2 bases removed from V and 0 bases from J, the gap between germline ends came to 14 bases. The CDR3 region has the DNA TGTGCCAGCTCACCATCGGCAGGGGCCCACTCTGGGGCCAACGTCCTGACTTTC. Translation: CASSPSAGAHSGANVLTF.

The chain has TRBV11-3 and TRBJ1-1, with D perhaps matching TRBD1 (5 bases). Looked up from germline, CDR1 is SGHNT and CDR2 is YENEEA. Trimming stripped 3 bases from V and 0 bases from J, with 11 bases between. The CDR3 consists of 15 residues. The CDR3 DNA reads TGTGCCAGCAGCTTCGAGGGACGTGTGAACACTGAAGCTTTCTTT. It codes for CASSFEGRVNTEAFF.

This clone was counted once. This chain links TRBV5-4 with TRBJ2-4; TRBD1 agrees at 9 bases. J was trimmed by 8 bases and V by 6 bases; bases with no gene match: 12. Germline loops: CDR1 SGHNT, CDR2 YYREEE (reference sequence). The CDR3 has 15 residues. The CDR3 loop is CASTLSGQGADIQYF. CDR3 nucleotide sequence: TGTGCCAGCACGCTCTCGGGACAGGGAGCGGACATTCAGTACTTC.

This clone was seen just once. V usage is TRBV6-4 and J usage is TRBJ1-2, with D hard to call. This CDR3 is built from 13 residues. Germline V gene lookup returns CDR1 MRHNA and CDR2 SNTAGT. Trimming left V 6 bases short and J 5 bases short, with 13 bases between. CDR3: CASSQFGGYGYTF. CDR3 nucleotide sequence: TGTGCCAGCAGCCAATTCGGCGGGTATGGCTACACCTTC.

The chain combines TRBV11-3 with TRBJ1-1; the D gene is possibly TRBD1 (5 bases). V lost 1 base and J 3 bases, leaving 9 bases between the germline ends. Germline V gene sequence: CDR1 SGHNT, CDR2 YENEEA. The CDR3 has 14 amino acids. The CDR3 sequence: CASSLGDSHTEAFF. CDR3 coding DNA: TGTGCCAGCAGCTTAGGTGACAGTCACACTGAAGCTTTCTTT.

In this sample, this clone turned up once. This chain joins TRBV7-2 and TRBJ2-2; D unclear. There are 14 residues in the CDR3. V gave up 1 base and J gave up 1 base, with 4 bases separating them. Germline CDR1 reads SGHTA; CDR2 reads FQGNSA. As DNA, the CDR3 is TGTGCCAGCAGCTTAGGCCTGAACACCGGGGAGCTGTTTTTT. This codes for CASSLGLNTGELFF.

Sample share makes this clone medium-sized (0.01 to 0.1%). The V call is TRBV13, the J call TRBJ1-2; 10 positions agree with TRBD1. This CDR3 has 15 residues. Germline-derived CDR1 and CDR2 are PRHDT and FYEKMQ (reference sequence). With 2 bases clipped from V and 4 bases from J, the junction kept 4 bases outside the gene matches. DNA of the CDR3: TGTGCCAGCAGCTTACGAAGGACAGGGGGCTATGGCTACACCTTC. Protein sequence: CASSLRRTGGYGYTF.

This clone was seen a handful of times. The V call is TRBV4-1, the J call TRBJ2-1; 9 positions agree with TRBD1. J lost 7 bases, V lost 3 bases, and 13 bases had no gene match. Germline assignment: CDR1 MGHRA and CDR2 YSYEKL. There are 17 residues in the CDR3. The CDR3 sequence: CASSHRSGTGMRNEQFF. CDR3 nucleotides: TGCGCCAGCAGCCACAGATCGGGGACAGGGATGAGGAATGAGCAGTTCTTC.

The chain uses TRBV5-5 and TRBJ2-5; D remains ambiguous. The CDR3 totals 13 residues. CDR1 is SGHKS, CDR2 YYEKEE, per germline (reference sequence). V was shortened by 0 bases and J by 1 base, with 4 bases between the two germline ends. The CDR3 sequence: CASSLGSQETQYF. DNA of the CDR3: TGTGCCAGCAGCTTGGGCAGCCAAGAGACCCAGTACTTC.

CDR3: CASSLRGQVNYGYTF. The CDR3 nucleotides read TGTGCCAGCAGTTTAAGAGGCCAGGTAAACTATGGCTACACCTTC. The chain links TRBV27 to TRBJ1-2; D unclear. The CDR3 consists of 15 residues. Germline CDR1 and CDR2: MNHEY and SMNVEV (reference sequence). V was trimmed by 2 bases and J by 2 bases, leaving 12 bases between them.

The DNA for the CDR3 is TGTGCCAGCAGTCAGTACCAAGAGACCCAGTACTTC. Encoded protein: CASSQYQETQYF. This chain joins TRBV3-1 (or the pseudogene TRBV3-2) and TRBJ2-5; D uncertain. In germline, CDR1 is LGHDT, CDR2 YNNKEL (reference sequence). This CDR3 comprises 12 residues. Trimming cost V 6 bases and J 0 bases, with 5 bases left between them.

The rearrangement joins TRBV7-8 to TRBJ2-2, with D uncertain. The V gene's germline CDR1 is SGHVS and CDR2 FQNEAQ. Trimming took off 1 base at V and 3 bases at J, with 6 bases between the two ends. CDR3 size: 14 residues. The CDR3 loop reads CASSLVTDTGELFF. DNA of the CDR3: TGTGCCAGCAGCTTAGTTACCGACACCGGGGAGCTGTTTTTT. Looking up the rest from reference TRBV7-8 and TRBJ2-2 gives the full variable domain: GAGVSQSPRYKVAKRGQDVALRCDPISGHVSLFWYQQALGQGPEFLTYFQNEAQLDKSGLPSDRFFAERPEGSVSTLKIQRTQQEDSAVYLCASSLVTDTGELFFGEGSRLTVL.

For the CDR3, the DNA is TGTGCCAGCAGCCAATACCGACAGGGGCAGACCTACGAGCAGTACTTC. Its protein is CASSQYRQGQTYEQYF. This chain links TRBV16 with TRBJ2-7; the match to TRBD1 covers 8 bases. This CDR3 contains 16 residues. V was pared by 1 base and J by 2 bases, with 7 bases of the junction left unmatched. The germline V gene encodes CDR1 KGHSY and CDR2 FQNENV.

This clone has only one observation. This chain uses TRBV18 with TRBJ1-5; D gene uncertain. In germline, CDR1 is KGHSH, CDR2 LQKENI. This CDR3 comprises 14 residues. Trimming took 2 bases from V and 7 from J, leaving 12 bases between them. This CDR3 is CASSPSSGRQPQHF. For the CDR3, the DNA is TGTGCCAGCTCACCATCTTCCGGTCGCCAGCCCCAGCATTTT. Looking up the rest from reference TRBV18 and TRBJ1-5 gives the full variable domain: NAGVMQNPRHLVRRRGQEARLRCSPMKGHSHVYWYRQLPEEGLKFMVYLQKENIIDESGMPKERFSAEFPKEGPSILRIQQVVRGDSAAYFCASSPSSGRQPQHFGDGTRLSIL.

V gene TRBV7-9 combines with J gene TRBJ1-3; the D is unclear. Germline V lookup: CDR1 SEHNR, CDR2 FQNEAQ (reference sequence). Trimming pared 0 bases from V and 0 bases from J, leaving 0 bases between. The CDR3 extends over 13 amino acids. CDR3: CASSLASGNTIYF. The CDR3 DNA follows: TGTGCCAGCAGCTTAGCCTCTGGAAACACCATATATTTT. The full variable domain, rest sourced from reference TRBV7-9 and TRBJ1-3, is DTGVSQNPRHKITKRGQNVTFRCDPISEHNRLYWYRQTLGQGPEFLTYFQNEAQLEKSRLLSDRFSAERPKGSFSTLEIQRTEQGDSAMYLCASSLASGNTIYFGEGSWLTVV.

The chain employs TRBV9 and TRBJ1-3, with a possible D match to TRBD1 (5 bases). Trimming removed 0 bases at V and 4 bases at J, with 11 bases between. The V gene's germline CDR1 is SGDLS and CDR2 YYNGEE. The CDR3 loop spans 15 amino acids. The CDR3 DNA reads as TGTGCCAGCAGCGTAGATGGGGCAGCAGGAAACACCATATATTTT. Its translation: CASSVDGAAGNTIYF.